This T cell receptor beta chain is drawn from a study of T cells in localized non-small cell lung cancer. Overall study findings and caveats: Greater T cell density in blood accompanied longer overall survival. Uninvolved adjacent lung had more T cell clonality than any other tissue, topping tumor.

CDR1 SGHRS and CDR2 YFSETQ come from the germline V gene. This CDR3 has 15 residues. Losses at the gene ends were 3 bases for V and 7 bases for J; bases not matched to a gene: 13. On this clone itself: Its antigen is as yet unknown.

Profiling relied on immunoSEQ multiplex PCR, and the TCRdb table lists in-frame clones only, not all of them. Seen here are tens of thousands of clones, more than 75% observed once, and the top ten hold approximately 15%. Sequencing was performed on PBMCs, taken before any cancer treatment. V and J are TRBV5-1 and TRBJ2-7, with 7 positions matching TRBD1. The receptor comes from a woman aged 35 to 70 with stage II squamous cell lung carcinoma. As DNA, the CDR3 is TGCGCCAGCAGCTCACCCCGGGACAGCGCGCGGGAGCAGTACTTC. Its protein product is CASSSPRDSAREQYF.